Listed here are 16 T cell receptor beta chains from one sample, sequenced in a study of post-analysis software for immune sequencing data. Regarding the study as a whole: Compared with controls, patients had more of about 5 TRBV segments, including TRBV5-6, TRBV5-1 and TRBV20-1.

These TCRs are of unknown antigen specificity. Included in the TCR beta cDNA libraries were unique molecular identifiers. Each CDR3 protein gets one entry after TCRdb re-called the PCR reads with MiXCR. The profile covers around 190,000 distinct CDR3 sequences, with 29% appearing a single time and roughly 3.5% taken by the ten largest. The specimen was blood. The receptors originated from a girl younger than 18 with multiple sclerosis.

J is TRBJ2-6 and V is TRBV5-1; D remains ambiguous. Trimming shortened V by 3 bases and J by 2 bases, and 9 bases separated the two germline ends. Germline lookup yields CDR1 SGHRS and CDR2 YFSETQ. This CDR3 has 15 amino acids. The CDR3 loop reads CASSSLRAGANVLTF. The CDR3 nucleotides read TGCGCCAGCAGCTCCCTCCGCGCTGGGGCCAACGTCCTGACTTTC.

Ten or more counts support this clonotype. CDR3 amino acids: CASSSRGLGYGYTF. The CDR3 DNA reads TGTGCCAGCAGTTCGAGGGGGCTGGGCTATGGCTACACCTTC. The chain employs TRBV12-3 or TRBV12-4 and TRBJ1-2; 7 positions agree with TRBD1. The CDR3 spans 14 residues. V trimming: 4 bases; J trimming: 4 bases; junction bases outside the gene matches: 6.

V gene TRBV27 combines with J gene TRBJ2-1; no definite D call. Trimming took 3 bases from V and 3 from J, leaving 9 bases between them. Germline-derived CDR1 and CDR2 are MNHEY and SMNVEV (reference sequence). CDR3 length: 14 residues. CDR3 amino acids: CASSFPPNYNEQFF. The CDR3 DNA follows: TGTGCCAGCAGTTTTCCTCCGAACTACAATGAGCAGTTCTTC.

This clonotype has at least ten counts. The rearrangement joins TRBV27 to TRBJ2-1; TRBD2 matches 12 bases. Trimming cost V 2 bases and J 9 bases; bases outside gene matches: 5. Germline V lookup: CDR1 MNHEY, CDR2 SMNVEV (reference sequence). This CDR3 spans 15 amino acids. The CDR3 region has the DNA TGTGCCAGCAGTTTAGGACTAGCGGGAAGTATTGAGCAGTTCTTC. It yields the protein CASSLGLAGSIEQFF.

The rearrangement links TRBV7-9 to TRBJ1-6; no firm D call. CDR3 length: 16 amino acids. Trimming removed 5 bases from V and 0 bases from J, with 11 bases in between. CDR1 and CDR2 from the germline V gene are SEHNR and FQNEAQ (reference sequence). The chain's CDR3 is CASSLRVGSYNSPLHF. The CDR3 region has the DNA TGTGCCAGCAGCCTTCGGGTGGGCTCCTATAATTCACCCCTCCACTTT.

This clonotype has ten or more counts. The chain has TRBV6-2 or TRBV6-3 and TRBJ2-1, with 12 bases that match TRBD2. V lost 2 bases and J lost 15; bases outside the gene matches: 14. Germline V gene sequence: CDR1 MNHEY, CDR2 SVGEGT. This CDR3 region has 16 residues. CDR3 sequence (DNA): TGTGCCAGCAGTTACGGGCTAGCGGGAGGGATGGTAAGGCCGTTCTTC. Protein sequence: CASSYGLAGGMVRPFF.

In this sample, this clonotype turned up many times. CDR3 bases: TGCGCCAGCAGCTTGGGGTCAGGGGATGTCAATGAGCAGTTCTTC. It yields the protein CASSLGSGDVNEQFF. The chain recombines TRBV5-1 with TRBJ2-1, with D perhaps matching TRBD1 (6 bases). The V end was cut by 0 bases, the J end by 6 bases, with 13 bases between. This CDR3 contains 15 residues. The germline V gene encodes CDR1 SGHRS and CDR2 YFSETQ.

The rearrangement links TRBV12-3 or TRBV12-4 to TRBJ2-7; no definite D call. V was cut by 0 bases and J by 5 bases, with 8 bases left in between. This CDR3 is built from 13 residues. The CDR3 protein is CASSLAGSHEQYF. The CDR3 nucleotides read TGTGCCAGCAGTTTAGCAGGGTCCCACGAGCAGTACTTC.

V usage is TRBV6-6 and J usage is TRBJ2-7; D perhaps matches TRBD1 (6 bases). Germline CDR1 MNHNY, CDR2 SVGAGI (reference sequence). This CDR3 is built from 14 residues. V lost 6 bases to trimming and J lost 6 bases, with 18 bases between them. This CDR3 is CASSQQGSLGEQYF. The CDR3 nucleotides are TGTGCCAGCAGCCAACAGGGCTCCCTGGGCGAGCAGTACTTC.

This clonotype was detected ten times or more. The chain is built from TRBV12-3 or TRBV12-4 and TRBJ2-1; possible D gene TRBD1, 5 bases. Trimming took off 7 bases at V and 0 bases at J, with 13 bases between the two ends. The length of the CDR3 is 15 residues. CDR3 in DNA: TGTGCCAGCACCCGACAGCAGAGCTCCTACAATGAGCAGTTCTTC. The encoded protein is CASTRQQSSYNEQFF.

This clonotype came up a few times. The chain combines TRBV5-1 with TRBJ2-7; 10 bases are a match to TRBD2. V trimming: 4 bases; J trimming: 5 bases; junction bases outside the gene matches: 9. This CDR3 contains 15 residues. Germline CDR1 reads SGHRS; CDR2 reads YFSETQ. This CDR3 is CASSPLAGVLDEQYF. The CDR3 DNA follows: TGCGCCAGCAGCCCTCTAGCGGGAGTATTGGACGAGCAGTACTTC.

As concerns this clonotype: This clone may be a read error of a much larger clone one base away. CDR3 region: CSAGIAGGDNEQYF. CDR3 coding DNA: TGCAGTGCTGGAATAGCGGGAGGGGACAATGAGCAGTACTTC. This chain uses TRBV20-1 with TRBJ2-7, with TRBD2 matching over 11 bases. In germline, CDR1 is DFQATT, CDR2 SNEGSKA (reference sequence). With 5 bases clipped from V and 7 bases from J, the junction kept 10 bases outside the gene matches. The CDR3 has 14 amino acids.

The V gene is TRBV2, the J gene TRBJ2-3; D not certain. The CDR3 contains 15 residues. Germline CDR1 is SNHLY and CDR2 is FYNNEI. Trimming took off 7 bases at V and 0 bases at J, with 14 bases between the two ends. The CDR3 DNA follows: TGTGCCAGCATCCGGCAGCACCCTAGCACAGATACGCAGTATTTT. Translating gives CASIRQHPSTDTQYF.

This clonotype has a count of ten or more. This chain uses TRBV5-1 with TRBJ2-5, with D hard to call. Trimming cost V 0 bases and J 1 base, with 7 bases left between them. Germline V lookup: CDR1 SGHRS, CDR2 YFSETQ. The CDR3 covers 14 residues. The CDR3 spells CASSLGRTQETQYF. The CDR3 DNA sequence: TGCGCCAGCAGCTTGGGCAGGACCCAAGAGACCCAGTACTTC.

The chain has TRBV5-1 and TRBJ2-2; D remains unclear. The CDR3 extends over 15 amino acids. Germline loops: CDR1 SGHRS, CDR2 YFSETQ. V shed 0 bases and J shed 1 base, with 7 bases lying between them. CDR3 protein: CASSLGPQNTGELFF. As DNA, the CDR3 is TGCGCCAGCAGCTTGGGACCTCAGAACACCGGGGAGCTGTTTTTT.

The rearrangement joins TRBV27 to TRBJ2-7, with 8 bases lining up with TRBD1. The V gene end was trimmed by 6 bases and the J gene end by 1 base; junction bases not matched to a gene: 11. Germline values: CDR1 MNHEY, CDR2 SMNVEV (reference sequence). CDR3 length equals 16 residues. CDR3 region: CASSPLLTGASYEQYF. The CDR3 DNA sequence: TGTGCCAGCAGCCCCCTTCTGACAGGGGCGTCCTACGAGCAGTACTTC.